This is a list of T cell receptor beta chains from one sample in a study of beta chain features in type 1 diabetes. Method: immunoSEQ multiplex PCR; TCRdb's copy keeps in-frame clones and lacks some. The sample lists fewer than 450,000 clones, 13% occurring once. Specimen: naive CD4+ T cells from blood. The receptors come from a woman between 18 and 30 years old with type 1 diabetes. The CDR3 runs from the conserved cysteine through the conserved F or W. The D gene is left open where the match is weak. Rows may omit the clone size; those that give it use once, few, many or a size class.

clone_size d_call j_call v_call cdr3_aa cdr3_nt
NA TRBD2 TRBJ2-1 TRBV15 CATSRKREGRNEQFF TGTGCCACCAGCAGAAAGCGGGAGGGCCGGAATGAGCAGTTCTTC
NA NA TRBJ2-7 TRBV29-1 CSVEGGAYEQYF TGCAGCGTTGAAGGGGGAGCCTACGAGCAGTACTTC
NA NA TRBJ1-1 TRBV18 CASSPGNTEAFF TGTGCCAGCTCACCAGGCAACACTGAAGCTTTCTTT
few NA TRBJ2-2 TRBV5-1 CASSLAEQNTGELFF TGCGCCAGCAGCTTAGCGGAACAGAACACCGGGGAGCTGTTTTTT
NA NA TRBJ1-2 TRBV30 CAWSVLSFGYTF TGTGCCTGGAGTGTTCTGTCGTTCGGCTACACCTTC
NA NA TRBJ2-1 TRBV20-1 CSWGRLNYQFF TGCAGCTGGGGCCGACTTAACTACCAGTTCTTC
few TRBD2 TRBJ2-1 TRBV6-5 CASSYRSGGYNEQFF TGTGCCAGCAGTTATCGGTCGGGGGGGTACAATGAGCAGTTCTTC
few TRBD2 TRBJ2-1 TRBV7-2 CASSSLAGVYNEQFF TGTGCCAGCAGCTCGCTAGCGGGAGTATACAATGAGCAGTTCTTC
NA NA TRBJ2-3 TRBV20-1 CSASHGDTQYF TGCAGTGCTAGCCACGGGGATACGCAGTATTTT
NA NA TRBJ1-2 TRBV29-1 CSVVTGNYGYTF TGCAGCGTTGTTACAGGGAACTATGGCTACACCTTC
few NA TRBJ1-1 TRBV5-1 CASSLWGGTEAFF TGCGCCAGCAGCTTGTGGGGGGGCACTGAAGCTTTCTTT
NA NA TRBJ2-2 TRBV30 CASASGFTGELFF TGTGCCTCGGCTTCCGGGTTCACCGGGGAGCTGTTTTTT
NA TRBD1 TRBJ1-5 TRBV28 CASSFRDRGVQPQHF TGTGCCAGCAGTTTCCGGGACAGGGGAGTCCAGCCCCAGCATTTT
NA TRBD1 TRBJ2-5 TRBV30 CAWKSGTGVLETQYF TGTGCCTGGAAGTCCGGGACAGGGGTACTTGAGACCCAGTACTTC
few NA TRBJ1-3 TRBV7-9 CASSSRTRGAGNTIYF TGTGCCAGCAGCTCCCGCACCAGAGGCGCTGGAAACACCATATATTTT
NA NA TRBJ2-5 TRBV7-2 CASSRDWETQYF TGTGCCAGCAGCAGGGACTGGGAGACCCAGTACTTC
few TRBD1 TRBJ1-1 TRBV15 CATSRDATNRGQRAFF TGTGCCACCAGCAGAGACGCGACTAACAGGGGGCAGCGAGCTTTCTTT
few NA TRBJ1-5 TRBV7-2 CASSLARSMGQPQHF TGTGCCAGCAGCTTAGCGCGGAGCATGGGTCAGCCCCAGCATTTT
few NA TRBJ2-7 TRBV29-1 CSVGAGYPYEQYF TGCAGCGTTGGGGCTGGGTACCCCTACGAGCAGTACTTC
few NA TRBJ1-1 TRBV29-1 CSVDVGAGNTEAFF TGCAGCGTTGATGTGGGGGCTGGGAACACTGAAGCTTTCTTT
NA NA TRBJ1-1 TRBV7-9 CASSLRVWGRYTEAFF TGTGCCAGCAGCTTACGAGTTTGGGGGAGGTACACTGAAGCTTTCTTT
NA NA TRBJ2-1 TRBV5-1 CASSTDGTPYNEQFF TGCGCCAGCAGCACGGACGGGACACCTTACAATGAGCAGTTCTTC
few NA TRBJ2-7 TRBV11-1 CASSLTGLTAYEQYF TGTGCCAGCAGCTTAACGGGACTCACCGCCTACGAGCAGTACTTC
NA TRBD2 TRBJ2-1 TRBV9 CASSVVGTSGSYNEQFF TGTGCCAGCAGCGTAGTTGGGACTAGCGGGAGCTACAATGAGCAGTTCTTC
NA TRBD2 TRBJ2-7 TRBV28 CASAAGGASYEQYF TGTGCCAGCGCAGCGGGAGGGGCATCCTACGAGCAGTACTTC
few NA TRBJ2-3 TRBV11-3 CASSLLAPRGDTQYF TGTGCCAGCAGCCTACTAGCGCCCAGGGGAGATACGCAGTATTTT
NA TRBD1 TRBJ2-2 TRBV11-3 CASSSTGDGELFF TGTGCCAGCAGCTCAACAGGGGATGGGGAGCTGTTTTTT
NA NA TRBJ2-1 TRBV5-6 CASSLALLAAYNEQFF TGTGCCAGCAGCTTGGCCTTACTAGCCGCCTACAATGAGCAGTTCTTC
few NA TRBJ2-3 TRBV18 CASSPNAAPGGTDTQYF TGTGCCAGCTCACCAAACGCCGCCCCAGGGGGCACAGATACGCAGTATTTT
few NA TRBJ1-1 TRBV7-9 CASSLGGINTEAFF TGTGCCAGCAGCTTAGGCGGGATTAACACTGAAGCTTTCTTT
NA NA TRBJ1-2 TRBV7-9 CASSGGDTTFYGYTF TGTGCCAGCAGCGGGGGGGACACCACTTTCTATGGCTACACCTTC
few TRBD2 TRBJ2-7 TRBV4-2 CASSQDRAGEKDYEQYF TGTGCCAGCAGCCAAGATAGGGCGGGAGAGAAAGACTACGAGCAGTACTTC
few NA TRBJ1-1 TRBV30 CAWNRQSLNTEAFF TGTGCCTGGAACCGCCAGTCGCTTAACACTGAAGCTTTCTTT
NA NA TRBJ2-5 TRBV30 CAWIDRALETQYF TGTGCCTGGATTGACAGAGCTTTGGAGACCCAGTACTTC
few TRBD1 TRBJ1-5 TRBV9 CASSPIGTEDQPQHF TGTGCCAGCAGCCCCATCGGGACAGAAGATCAGCCCCAGCATTTT
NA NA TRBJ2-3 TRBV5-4 CASSLNTDTQYF TGTGCCAGCAGCCTAAACACAGATACGCAGTATTTT
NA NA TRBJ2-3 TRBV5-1 CASSQDSSTQYF TGCGCCAGCAGCCAAGACTCGAGTACGCAGTATTTT
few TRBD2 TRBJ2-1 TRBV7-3 CASSREGANNEQFF TGTGCCAGCAGTCGGGAGGGAGCTAACAATGAGCAGTTCTTC
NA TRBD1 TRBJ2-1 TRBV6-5 CASTNRGRVNEQFF TGTGCCAGCACGAACAGGGGGCGCGTTAATGAGCAGTTCTTC
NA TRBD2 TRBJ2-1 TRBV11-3 CATAGGRYEQFF TGTGCCACCGCGGGAGGAAGGTATGAGCAGTTCTTC
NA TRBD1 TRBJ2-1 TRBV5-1 CASSIQGDEQFF TGCGCCAGCAGCATACAGGGGGATGAGCAGTTCTTC